The 30 T cell receptor beta chains below all came from one sample that was sequenced in a study of blood T cell repertoires in COVID-19. Assay: immunoSEQ multiplex PCR; the TCRdb copy retains only in-frame clones and omits some. Here the sample spans over 200,000 clones, 80% to 90% being singletons. Source material: PBMCs or T cells enriched from blood (not recorded which). These receptors were collected from a woman in her twenties or thirties who had been exposed to COVID-19.

The chain links TRBV23-1 to TRBJ2-7, with D maybe TRBD2 (5 bases). TRBV23-1 is placed among ORFs of uncertain function. This CDR3 has 14 residues. Trimming took off 3 bases at V and 0 bases at J, with 9 bases between the two ends. DNA for the CDR3: TGCGCCAGCAGTCATAAGGACTCCTCCTACGAGCAGTACTTC. It codes for CASSHKDSSYEQYF.

The chain is built from TRBV2 and TRBJ1-1; TRBD1 is a possible D gene (6 bases). Trimming removed 3 bases at V and 3 bases at J, with 17 bases between. Germline-derived CDR1 and CDR2 are SNHLY and FYNNEI. The CDR3 length is 16 residues. CDR3 residues: CASSDFLRGEDTEAFF. The CDR3 DNA reads as TGTGCCAGCAGTGATTTTCTCAGGGGTGAGGACACTGAAGCTTTCTTT. The complete variable domain, with remaining parts taken from reference TRBV2 and TRBJ1-1, reads EPEVTQTPSHQVTQMGQEVILRCVPISNHLYFYWYRQILGQKVEFLVSFYNNEISEKSEIFDDQFSVERPDGSNFTLKIRSTKLEDSAMYFCASSDFLRGEDTEAFFGQGTRLTVV.

V usage is TRBV6-2 or TRBV6-3 and J usage is TRBJ2-1; TRBD2 agrees at 8 bases. Looked up from germline, CDR1 is MNHEY and CDR2 is SVGEGT. CDR3 length: 20 residues. The V and J ends lost 2 bases and 8 bases, in that order; junction bases with no gene match: 23. CDR3 DNA: TGTGCCAGCAGTTACGTAGAGCGGGAGAGTCGTCCCCGGGTTTTCTATGAGCAGTTCTTC. Protein product: CASSYVERESRPRVFYEQFF.

This clone was seen once. This chain joins TRBV4-1 and TRBJ1-5, with D unclear. CDR3 length: 13 residues. Germline V gene data show CDR1 as MGHRA and CDR2 as YSYEKL. Trimming shortened V by 1 base and J by 3 bases, and 4 bases separated the two germline ends. CDR3 sequence reads: CASSQASNQPQHF. CDR3 nucleotide sequence: TGCGCCAGCAGCCAAGCCTCCAATCAGCCCCAGCATTTT.

The CDR3 coding sequence is TGTGCCAGCAGTACAGGGACCCGAGCGTATGGCTACACCTTC. Translating it yields CASSTGTRAYGYTF. This chain links TRBV3-1 (or the pseudogene TRBV3-2) with TRBJ1-2; TRBD1 is a possible D gene (6 bases). The CDR3 sequence is 14 residues long. The V end lost 6 bases, the J end lost 5 bases, and 16 bases lay between the germline ends. The V gene's germline CDR1 is LGHDT and CDR2 YNNKEL (reference sequence).

CDR3 in amino acids: CASSLGREGTNYGYTF. Here the CDR3 DNA reads TGCGCCAGCAGCTTGGGGAGAGAGGGTACTAACTATGGCTACACCTTC. V and J are TRBV5-1 and TRBJ1-2, with D unclear. Trimming cost V 0 bases and J 0 bases, with 12 bases left between them. CDR3 length equals 16 residues. Germline V gene sequence: CDR1 SGHRS, CDR2 YFSETQ.

V and J are TRBV12-5 and TRBJ2-7, with TRBD2 matching 13 bases. The junction had 4 bases not matched to a gene; V was cut back by 2 bases and J by 3 bases. Per the germline V gene, CDR1 is LGHNT and CDR2 is FRNRAP. CDR3 length equals 16 residues. Here the CDR3 reads CASGLIWTSGSYEQYF. DNA of the CDR3: TGTGCTAGTGGTTTGATCTGGACTAGCGGGAGCTACGAGCAGTACTTC. Together with reference TRBV12-5 and TRBJ2-7, the CDR3 gives the full variable domain: DARVTQTPRHKVTEMGQEVTMRCQPILGHNTVFWYRQTMMQGLELLAYFRNRAPLDDSGMPKDRFSAEMPDATLATLKIQPSEPRDSAVYFCASGLIWTSGSYEQYFGPGTRLTVT.

The CDR3 spells CASSPSKTGERSQPQHF. CDR3 nucleotide sequence: TGTGCCAGCTCACCGTCTAAGACAGGGGAGCGAAGTCAGCCCCAGCATTTT. The J gene is TRBJ1-5, the V gene TRBV18; 8 nucleotides match TRBD1. This CDR3 is built from 17 residues. After removal of 3 bases from V and 6 bases from J, the junction contained 13 bases not matched to a gene. Germline CDR1 KGHSH, CDR2 LQKENI.

The genes are TRBV6-2 or TRBV6-3 and TRBJ1-3, with 9 bases identical to TRBD1. The CDR3 length is 17 residues. The V gene's germline CDR1 is MNHEY and CDR2 SVGEGT. V was pared by 6 bases and J by 0 bases, with 9 bases of the junction left unmatched. The CDR3 bases are TGTGCCAGCAGCTCCGGGACAGGGATTAGCTCTGGAAACACCATATATTTT. The encoded protein is CASSSGTGISSGNTIYF.

The chain couples TRBV10-3 to TRBJ2-3, with D uncertain. With 4 bases removed from V and 5 bases from J, the gap between germline ends came to 19 bases. This CDR3 is 16 amino acids long. Per the germline V gene, CDR1 is ENHRY and CDR2 is SYGVKD. The CDR3 DNA sequence: TGTGCCATCAGTGGAGTCTTGGTTCAGCGTTTAGATACGCAGTATTTT. Encoded protein: CAISGVLVQRLDTQYF.

V usage is TRBV29-1 and J usage is TRBJ1-1, with D possibly matching TRBD1 (6 bases). The CDR3 is made up of 11 amino acids. Looked up from germline, CDR1 is SQVTM and CDR2 is ANQGSEA. The CDR3 DNA is TGCAGTTCAACTACAGGGACGGGGGCTTTCTTT. Protein: CSSTTGTGAFF. The variable domain in full, completed from reference TRBV29-1 and TRBJ1-1, reads SAVISQKPSRDICQRGTSLTIQCQVDSQVTMMFWYRQQPGQSLTLIATANQGSEATYESGFVIDKFPISRPNLTFSTLTVSNMSPEDSSIYLCSSTTGTGAFFGQGTRLTVV.

V gene TRBV4-1 combines with J gene TRBJ2-3, with 10 bases lining up with TRBD2. The V and J ends lost 4 bases and 2 bases, in that order; junction bases with no gene match: 3. This CDR3 has 15 residues. Germline V gene sequence: CDR1 MGHRA, CDR2 YSYEKL. CDR3 loop: CASSLSGRFTDTQYF. CDR3 DNA: TGCGCCAGCAGCCTTAGCGGGAGGTTCACAGATACGCAGTATTTT.

CDR3 residues: CASSYFPTGRHEKLFF. CDR3 nucleotides: TGTGCCAGCAGTTACTTCCCGACAGGGCGACATGAAAAACTGTTTTTT. This chain connects TRBV6-6 to TRBJ1-4, with TRBD1 matching 7 bases. CDR1 and CDR2 (germline): MNHNY, SVGAGI (reference sequence). The CDR3 loop spans 16 amino acids. The junction had 8 bases not matched to a gene; V was cut back by 1 base and J by 6 bases.

V is TRBV12-3 or TRBV12-4 and J is TRBJ1-1; possible D gene TRBD1, 5 bases. This CDR3 has 13 amino acids. V lost 7 bases and J 1 base, leaving 10 bases between the germline ends. The CDR3 DNA sequence: TGTGCCAGCACCCCAGACAGGAACACTGAAGCTTTCTTT. Protein sequence: CASTPDRNTEAFF.

The rearrangement links TRBV2 to TRBJ2-2; 14 bases agree with TRBD2. Trimming cost V 6 bases and J 4 bases; bases outside gene matches: 7. Per the germline V gene, CDR1 is SNHLY and CDR2 is FYNNEI. CDR3 length: 17 amino acids. In nucleotides, the CDR3 is TGTGCCAGCAGCCTGACTAGCGGGAGGGTATTCACCGGGGAGCTGTTTTTT. Translated: CASSLTSGRVFTGELFF.

The chain links TRBV3-1 (or the pseudogene TRBV3-2) to TRBJ2-7; D remains ambiguous. CDR3 length: 13 amino acids. Germline lookup yields CDR1 LGHDT and CDR2 YNNKEL (reference sequence). V lost 2 bases and J 3 bases, leaving 8 bases between the germline ends. The CDR3, as DNA: TGTGCCAGCAGCCAACCGGAGTACTACGAGCAGTACTTC. This codes for CASSQPEYYEQYF.

The chain combines TRBV27 with TRBJ2-2; D is uncertain. Germline loops: CDR1 MNHEY, CDR2 SMNVEV (reference sequence). V was shortened by 6 bases and J by 3 bases, with 5 bases between the two germline ends. The length of the CDR3 is 12 residues. DNA for the CDR3: TGTGCCAGCAGCCGTGACACCGGGGAGCTGTTTTTT. Its protein is CASSRDTGELFF.

The chain carries TRBV10-3 and TRBJ1-1; perhaps TRBD1 as D (5 bases). Trimming took off 0 bases at V and 7 bases at J, with 9 bases between the two ends. Germline loops: CDR1 ENHRY, CDR2 SYGVKD. CDR3 length: 13 residues. CDR3 in DNA: TGTGCCATCAGTGAGTCCCAGGGCGGTGAAGCTTTCTTT. The encoded protein is CAISESQGGEAFF.

This clone was picked up one time. The chain combines TRBV21-1 with TRBJ2-1; TRBD2, as called in the table, went unchecked against the DNA. TRBV21-1 is a recognized pseudogene. The length of the CDR3 is 15 residues. The CDR3 region is CASSEGTSGGNEQFF. Here the CDR3 DNA reads TGTGCCAGCAGCGAGGGGACTAGCGGAGGCAATGAGCAGTTCTTC.

The chain employs TRBV28 and TRBJ1-3; 8 bases map to TRBD1. The CDR3 loop spans 15 amino acids. V was pared by 6 bases and J by 0 bases, with 4 bases of the junction left unmatched. Germline V CDR1 and CDR2: MDHEN, SYDVKM. CDR3 nucleotide sequence: TGTGCCAGCAGGGACGGGACAGGCTCTGGAAACACCATATATTTT. It codes for CASRDGTGSGNTIYF.

The chain is built from TRBV11-3 and TRBJ2-1; 7 bases agree with TRBD2. CDR1 is SGHNT, CDR2 YENEEA, per germline. The CDR3 runs 14 residues. The V gene end was trimmed by 0 bases and the J gene end by 9 bases; junction bases not matched to a gene: 5. The CDR3 sequence: CASSLDVWGGEQFF. The CDR3 DNA reads TGTGCCAGCAGCTTAGATGTTTGGGGGGGTGAGCAGTTCTTC.

This sequence joins TRBV6-5 and TRBJ1-4; D may be TRBD1 (5 bases). Germline lookup yields CDR1 MNHEY and CDR2 SVGAGI. This CDR3 region has 12 residues. V lost 2 bases, J lost 7 bases, and 5 bases lay in between. The CDR3 is CASSYQGEKLFF. The CDR3 DNA reads as TGTGCCAGCAGTTACCAGGGTGAAAAACTGTTTTTT.

The chain is built from TRBV15 and TRBJ1-4; no definite D call. Trimming stripped 1 base from V and 2 bases from J, with 11 bases between. CDR3 length equals 16 residues. Per germline, CDR1 LNHNV and CDR2 YYDKDF (reference sequence). CDR3 nucleotides: TGTGCCACCAGCAGAGGAGTTGGGAGTACTAATGAAAAACTGTTTTTT. Protein: CATSRGVGSTNEKLFF. Looking up the rest from reference TRBV15 and TRBJ1-4 gives the full variable domain: DAMVIQNPRYQVTQFGKPVTLSCSQTLNHNVMYWYQQKSSQAPKLLFHYYDKDFNNEADTPDNFQSRRPNTSFCFLDIRSPGLGDTAMYLCATSRGVGSTNEKLFFGSGTQLSVL.

The gene calls are TRBV5-1 and TRBJ2-1; TRBD2 aligns across 11 bases. The CDR3 is 15 residues long. V trimming: 4 bases; J trimming: 8 bases; junction bases outside the gene matches: 8. From germline, CDR1 is SGHRS and CDR2 YFSETQ. Here the CDR3 DNA reads TGCGCCAGCAGCGCGAGTAGCGGGAGGGCCTATGAGCAGTTCTTC. Its translation: CASSASSGRAYEQFF. The full variable domain, rest sourced from reference TRBV5-1 and TRBJ2-1, is KAGVTQTPRYLIKTRGQQVTLSCSPISGHRSVSWYQQTPGQGLQFLFEYFSETQRNKGNFPGRFSGRQFSNSRSEMNVSTLELGDSALYLCASSASSGRAYEQFFGPGTRLTVL.

The chain couples TRBV19 to TRBJ2-3, with 7 bases aligning to TRBD2. Germline lookup yields CDR1 LNHDA and CDR2 SQIVND (reference sequence). There are 15 residues in the CDR3. The V and J ends lost 3 bases and 3 bases, in that order; junction bases with no gene match: 6. In DNA form, the CDR3 reads TGTGCCAGTAGTATTGACCGGGAGGAGACAGATACGCAGTATTTT. It codes for CASSIDREETDTQYF. The variable domain in full, completed from reference TRBV19 and TRBJ2-3, reads DGGITQSPKYLFRKEGQNVTLSCEQNLNHDAMYWYRQDPGQGLRLIYYSQIVNDFQKGDIAEGYSVSREKKESFPLTVTSAQKNPTAFYLCASSIDREETDTQYFGPGTRLTVL.

J is TRBJ2-7 and V is TRBV18; D is perhaps TRBD1 (6 bases). CDR3 length: 15 amino acids. CDR1 KGHSH and CDR2 LQKENI come from the germline V gene. Trimming pared 3 bases from V and 2 bases from J, leaving 14 bases between. The CDR3, as DNA: TGTGCCAGCTCACCCAAAGGGACACAAGCCTACGAGCAGTACTTC. Amino acid sequence: CASSPKGTQAYEQYF.

The rearrangement uses TRBV25-1 and TRBJ2-4; D ambiguous. Germline V CDR1 and CDR2: MGHDK, SYGVNS. V dropped 4 bases and J dropped 1 base, with 20 bases sitting between them. The CDR3 consists of 18 residues. The CDR3 DNA is TGTGCCAGCAGTGCCCAACGGTCGGCAGGCGAGGCCAAAAACATTCAGTACTTC. Its protein is CASSAQRSAGEAKNIQYF.

The DNA of the CDR3 is TGTGCCATCAGTGGGACAGGGGACTATCAGCCCCAGCATTTT. This sequence encodes CAISGTGDYQPQHF. V usage is TRBV10-3 and J usage is TRBJ1-5; 9 nucleotides match TRBD1. Per germline, CDR1 ENHRY and CDR2 SYGVKD. This CDR3 has 14 residues. The junction had 3 bases not matched to a gene; V was cut back by 4 bases and J by 5 bases.

J is TRBJ2-7 and V is TRBV4-1; D gene ambiguous. CDR1 is MGHRA, CDR2 YSYEKL, per germline. This CDR3 has 15 amino acids. Trimming took off 5 bases at V and 2 bases at J, with 16 bases between the two ends. The CDR3 DNA reads TGCGCCAGCAGCGCCCTTTACAGCCCGACCTACGAGCAGTACTTC. Its translation: CASSALYSPTYEQYF.

The DNA of the CDR3 is TGTGCCAGCAGTTATGAGAGTGGGGAGGGGATAGCACGCAATCAGCCCCAGCATTTT. It specifies CASSYESGEGIARNQPQHF. This chain joins TRBV6-2 or TRBV6-3 and TRBJ1-5; weak D call: TRBD1 (5 bases). Germline CDR1 reads MNHEY; CDR2 reads SVGEGT. CDR3 length: 19 amino acids. V lost 3 bases and J 2 bases, leaving 23 bases between the germline ends.